Detailed here is one TCR beta chain. The count of this clone is one. Its antigen is currently not known. No much larger clone is present one base from it, and per-base qualities are unavailable. The data originate from a study of T cell responses to AZD1222 COVID-19 vaccine (dated by TCRdb to about 2021). Looking at the study overall: TCR sequencing was performed for approximately 240 trial participants, of whom about 210 were given two doses of AZD1222 and some 26 were given two doses of MenACWY control vaccine. Trial participants were enrolled by age into 18-55, 56-69 and 70-plus year subgroups, with roughly 160, 29 and 62 TCR-sequenced participants respectively. Beyond this particular receptor, the publication reports: The whole spike protein was spanned by vaccine-associated CD4 TCRs, and dominant responses were seen in regions 160-218 and 743-854. Only five or six AZD1222 recipients were SARS-CoV-2 seropositive at baseline, limiting conclusions about previously exposed vaccinees. Because no day 14 peak-response samples were available, repertoires were characterized only after the peak T cell response. Most participants were white British and females outnumbered males, and the authors suggested that clonal diversity may have been underestimated. The 56-69-year group was small, and its depth increase did not reach significance, likely because of low power. Reportedly, close to half of the unique spike-specific TCRs recognized epitopes lying outside the regions that are mutated in the B.1.351 and B.1.1.7 variants. After two AZD1222 doses, spike-specific TCR breadth and depth were significantly higher than at day 0 and than in MenACWY recipients.

The CDR3 measures 15 amino acids from cysteine to phenylalanine. Only the CDR3 region is kept as DNA, spanning 45 bases read in frame from base 1. The time point label corresponds to: about 28 days (+/-7) after the second vaccine dose. AZD1222 recipients given second doses at about 4 weeks or at about 12 weeks were pooled, since spike-specific TCR depth and breadth were not found to differ between the two schedules. Samples from vaccinated people were obtained from the UK trials COV001 and COV002, which included a single-blind randomized controlled phase 2/3 trial of AZD1222 (ChAdOx1 nCoV-19) in healthy adults. Trial participant PBMC samples were collected at day 0 and day 28 after the second dose for TCRbeta chain sequencing. The CDR3 regions of human TCRbeta chains were analyzed by immunosequencing. In the source study's methods: Repertoire TCRs were matched against a reference library of SARS-CoV-2-specific TCRs generated with the MIRA antigen-specificity platform. Breadth was defined as the fraction of unique TCRs that were SARS-CoV-2-associated, and depth was defined as the fraction of total T cells that were SARS-CoV-2-associated. Using the MIRA data, each spike-specific TCR was mapped to the spike region that the TCR reacts to and placed in a CD4 or CD8 class. Log10-transformed breadth and depth values were compared by one-way ANOVA with Sidak's multiple comparisons tests. In its TCRdb copy, this immuneACCESS table keeps in-frame sequences only and misses some clones. Where compared with another copy, unresolved V genes explain less than half of these, and the others have no known cause. V and J calls and clone size are given by that table; D and trimming were obtained from the DNA. The sample profile shows around 200,000 clones; 94% of them were found once. Roughly 1.7% of the sample lies in the top ten.

The chain is encoded by TRBV21-1 joined to TRBJ1-5; the DNA was not compared with TRBD1, the D call given in the table. TRBV21-1 is reported as a pseudogene. The receptor was derived from an adult who received the AZD1222 COVID-19 vaccine. Sequences were derived from peripheral blood, sampled 28 days after the second AZD1222 dose. This receptor has the CDR3 CASSKMTGGNQPQHF. The nucleotides are TGTGCCAGCAGCAAAATGACAGGGGGGAATCAGCCCCAGCATTTT.